Below, 12 T cell receptor beta chains from the same sample are listed, as sequenced in a study of T cells in localized non-small cell lung cancer. Assay: immunoSEQ multiplex PCR; the TCRdb copy retains only in-frame clones and omits some. The top ten clones hold less than 5.5% of a sample with tens of thousands of clones, 86% of them seen once. The sample consisted of peripheral blood, taken before any cancer treatment. The receptors stem from a male donor at least 60 years old with stage III lung adenocarcinoma.

The genes are TRBV18 and TRBJ1-2; the D gene is possibly TRBD1 (5 bases). The CDR3 has 12 residues. The germline V and J ends were trimmed by 6 bases and 4 bases, with 9 bases remaining between them. The germline V gene has CDR1 KGHSH and CDR2 LQKENI. Here the CDR3 DNA reads TGTGCCAGCTCGCCAGGGCCCTATGGCTACACCTTC. It translates to CASSPGPYGYTF.

The table lists this clone with a count of one. The chain has TRBV4-1 and TRBJ1-5; D is possibly TRBD1 (5 bases). V was clipped by 3 bases and J by 4 bases, with 7 bases between them. CDR3 length equals 13 residues. Germline-derived CDR1 and CDR2 are MGHRA and YSYEKL. CDR3 amino acids: CASSQNRNQPQHF. In DNA, the CDR3 is TGCGCCAGCAGCCAGAACAGGAATCAGCCCCAGCATTTT.

The chain is built from TRBV11-1 and TRBJ2-7; no clear D gene. This CDR3 comprises 12 residues. Germline CDR1 SGHAT, CDR2 FQDESV (reference sequence). Trimming stripped 5 bases from V and 0 bases from J, with 5 bases between. The DNA of the CDR3 is TGTGCCAGCAGCCCGATCTCCTACGAGCAGTACTTC. The encoded protein is CASSPISYEQYF.

The chain uses TRBV7-2 and TRBJ2-3; 7 bases align to TRBD1. CDR3 length: 15 residues. The trim removed 2 bases at V and 3 bases at J, leaving 5 bases unmatched. CDR1 and CDR2 from the germline V gene are SGHTA and FQGNSA. The DNA of the CDR3 is TGTGCCAGCAGCTTAAACAGGGGTGGAACAGATACGCAGTATTTT. Amino acids: CASSLNRGGTDTQYF.

The chain employs TRBV15 and TRBJ1-5; TRBD1 matches at 7 bases. The V gene end was trimmed by 5 bases and the J gene end by 0 bases; junction bases not matched to a gene: 13. This CDR3 spans 18 amino acids. The germline gives CDR1 LNHNV, CDR2 YYDKDF (reference sequence). In DNA form, the CDR3 reads TGTGCCACCAGCGATGGTATTTCGGGGACAGCTAGCAATCAGCCCCAGCATTTT. This sequence encodes CATSDGISGTASNQPQHF.

V gene TRBV5-6 combines with J gene TRBJ1-4; D not certain. The CDR3 extends over 19 amino acids. Germline V CDR1 and CDR2: SGHDT, YYEEEE. V was pared by 4 bases and J by 7 bases, with 29 bases between. Here the CDR3 DNA reads TGTGCCAGCAGCGTCTTCAAATGGGCACCGGGCCTCAAGGGTGAAAAACTGTTTTTT. This encodes CASSVFKWAPGLKGEKLFF.

Within the sample, this clone is medium-sized. Other DNA sequences in the same sample also yield this CDR3. This chain joins TRBV5-8 and TRBJ1-5, with D perhaps TRBD1 (5 bases). Germline CDR1 SGHTS, CDR2 YDEGEE. The CDR3 sequence is 13 residues long. V gave up 4 bases and J gave up 1 base, with 6 bases separating them. CDR3: CASSRDSNQPQHF. In DNA form, the CDR3 reads TGTGCCAGCAGCCGGGACAGCAATCAGCCCCAGCATTTT.

The V call is TRBV29-1, the J call TRBJ1-1, with D unclear. The V end lost 4 bases, the J end lost 5 bases, and 14 bases lay between the germline ends. CDR1 SQVTM and CDR2 ANQGSEA come from the germline V gene. The CDR3 runs 13 residues. Here the CDR3 reads CSVVTIFRTEAFF. Here the CDR3 DNA reads TGCAGCGTTGTAACCATTTTTCGGACTGAAGCTTTCTTT.

This chain links TRBV7-8 with TRBJ2-1; D assignment may be TRBD1 or TRBD2 (5 bases each). V lost 1 base and J 4 bases, leaving 8 bases between the germline ends. Per germline, CDR1 SGHVS and CDR2 FQNEAQ. The CDR3 runs 14 residues. The CDR3 protein is CASSLGGRYNEQFF. CDR3 DNA sequence: TGTGCCAGCAGCTTAGGGGGACGATACAATGAGCAGTTCTTC.

This rearrangement joins TRBV19 to TRBJ2-1, with D unclear. Germline values: CDR1 LNHDA, CDR2 SQIVND (reference sequence). V shed 3 bases and J shed 2 bases, with 11 bases lying between them. The CDR3 is 15 amino acids. For the CDR3, the DNA is TGTGCCAGTAGTATTGTACACCTCACCTACAATGAGCAGTTCTTC. It is translated as CASSIVHLTYNEQFF.

The chain links TRBV5-1 to TRBJ2-2, with D possibly being TRBD2 (5 bases). Trimming stripped 1 base from V and 6 bases from J, with 13 bases between. In germline, CDR1 is SGHRS, CDR2 YFSETQ. This CDR3 comprises 15 residues. The DNA for the CDR3 is TGCGCCAGCAGCTTGTTCACGGAGGTCGCCGGGGAGCTGTTTTTT. Its protein is CASSLFTEVAGELFF.

V is TRBV28 and J is TRBJ1-5; D gene uncertain. CDR1 and CDR2 from the germline V gene are MDHEN and SYDVKM. V was trimmed by 11 bases and J by 5 bases, leaving 13 bases between them. This CDR3 comprises 12 residues. In nucleotides, the CDR3 is TGTGCCGCCAACACAGCCCATCAGCCCCAGCATTTT. Protein product: CAANTAHQPQHF.